The rows below give T cell receptor beta chains drawn from one sample of a study of cytomegalovirus exposure and HLA in healthy donors. Profiling relied on immunoSEQ multiplex PCR, and the TCRdb table lists in-frame clones only, not all of them. Among approximately 96,000 clones, approximately 79% were seen once, and the ten largest hold 1.8%. Sequenced: PBMCs. These receptors originate from a male donor in good health and CMV-seronegative. CDR3s include the opening cysteine and the closing phenylalanine or tryptophan. D genes are given only for firm matches. Clone sizes are given selectively: once, few, many, or a class where the clone is expanded.

j_gene	d_gene	abundance	v_gene	len	CDR3nt	CDR3aa
TRBJ2-7	TRBD1	NA	TRBV11-2	15	TGTGCCAGCATCCTTCACCAGGGGGTATCCTACGAGCAGTACTTC	CASILHQGVSYEQYF
TRBJ2-1	TRBD2	once	TRBV6-1	14	TGTGCCAGCAGGCCTAGCGGGAGGATAAATGAGCAGTTCTTC	CASRPSGRINEQFF
TRBJ1-4	NA	NA	TRBV21-1	17	TGTGCCACCTCCAAACCCCGGCAGGGGCCCGTTATCGAAAAACTGTTTTTT	CATSKPRQGPVIEKLFF
TRBJ1-4	TRBD1	NA	TRBV28	14	TGTGCCAGCAGGGATAGACAGGGGCTGAAAAAACTGTTTTTT	CASRDRQGLKKLFF
TRBJ2-7	TRBD2	NA	TRBV7-2	15	TGTGCCAGCAGCGTCGGTGGGACTAGCGGTTACGAGCAGTACTTC	CASSVGGTSGYEQYF
TRBJ1-2	TRBD1	NA	TRBV7-3	14	TGTGCCAGCAGCCCGACAGGGGAGAACTATGGCTACACCTTC	CASSPTGENYGYTF
TRBJ2-5	TRBD1	NA	TRBV27	16	TGTGCCAGCAGTTCCCCGGGCAGGGGGCTGGAAGAGACCCAGTACTTC	CASSSPGRGLEETQYF
TRBJ1-4	TRBD1	NA	TRBV7-9	17	TGTGCCAGCAGCTTACGCGCAGAAGACAGGGTCGGCGAAAAACTGTTTTTT	CASSLRAEDRVGEKLFF
TRBJ2-1	TRBD2	NA	TRBV7-7	15	TGTGCCAGCAGCTTAGGGCTAGCGGAGGGCAATGAGCAGTTCTTC	CASSLGLAEGNEQFF
TRBJ2-3	TRBD2	NA	TRBV7-2	15	TGTGCCAGCAGCTCCCGAGCGGGAAGCACAGATACGCAGTATTTT	CASSSRAGSTDTQYF
TRBJ2-5	TRBD2	NA	TRBV6-1	15	TGTGCCAGCGCTTGGGTTAGCGGGACTCAAGAGACCCAGTACTTC	CASAWVSGTQETQYF
TRBJ1-1	TRBD1	NA	TRBV5-1	16	TGCGCCAGCAGCTTGTTAACCGGGACAGGGAACACTGAAGCTTTCTTT	CASSLLTGTGNTEAFF
TRBJ2-3	TRBD2	NA	TRBV5-6	16	TGTGCCAGCAGCTTGATAACTAGCGGGACGGGAGATACGCAGTATTTT	CASSLITSGTGDTQYF
TRBJ2-3	TRBD2	once	TRBV6-4	16	TGTGCCAGCAGTGACTCAGGGACTAGCGGTCCAGATACGCAGTATTTT	CASSDSGTSGPDTQYF
TRBJ2-7	NA	NA	TRBV15	17	TGTGCCACCAGCAGAGATGTGAGCGCCTCGAGGCCCTACGAGCAGTACTTC	CATSRDVSASRPYEQYF